The rows below give T cell receptor beta chains drawn from one sample of a study of blood T cell repertoires in COVID-19. Clones were read by immunoSEQ multiplex PCR, and TCRdb kept only the in-frame ones, dropping some. The sample has 100,000 to 150,000 clones; around nine tenths are singletons. The source material was peripheral blood. The receptors stem from a woman aged 45-60 years with active or convalescent COVID-19. CDR3s include the opening cysteine and the closing phenylalanine or tryptophan. Each record gives: V gene, D gene, clone size, J gene, CDR3 length, CDR3 protein, CDR3 DNA. The D gene is left open where the match is weak. Part of the rows lack a size; the others show once, few, many or a class for expanded clones.

>TRBV5-6|TRBD2|.|TRBJ2-7|14
CASSPWTRIYEQYF
TGTGCCAGCAGCCCATGGACTAGAATCTACGAGCAGTACTTC
>TRBV10-3|.|.|TRBJ2-1|13
CAIGGSTADEQFF
TGTGCCATCGGGGGGTCGACGGCCGATGAGCAGTTCTTC
>TRBV9|TRBD1|.|TRBJ1-2|15
CASSDRDRDNYGYTF
TGTGCCAGCAGCGACCGGGACAGGGATAACTATGGCTACACCTTC
>TRBV19|.|many|TRBJ2-1|12
CASRSLGNEQFF
TGTGCCAGTAGGTCTCTAGGCAATGAGCAGTTCTTC
>TRBV7-8|TRBD2|.|TRBJ2-7|16
CASSLPLAGAFYEQYF
TGTGCCAGCAGCTTACCCCTAGCGGGAGCCTTTTACGAGCAGTACTTC
>TRBV7-2|.|.|TRBJ2-7|15
CASSLRRTKQDEQYF
TGTGCCAGCAGCTTACGCAGGACCAAACAGGACGAGCAGTACTTC
>TRBV18|.|.|TRBJ2-5|14
CASSPSLSQETQYF
TGTGCCAGCTCACCGTCTTTGTCCCAAGAGACCCAGTACTTC
>TRBV28|TRBD2|.|TRBJ2-1|15
CASTALAGVVNEQFF
TGTGCCAGCACCGCACTAGCGGGAGTTGTCAATGAGCAGTTCTTC
>TRBV7-3|TRBD2|.|TRBJ2-1|15
CASSGSGRTYNEQFF
TGTGCCAGCAGCGGCAGCGGGAGAACCTACAATGAGCAGTTCTTC
>TRBV3-1/TRBV3-2|TRBD1|.|TRBJ1-5|15
CASSQGGQGNQPQHF
TGTGCCAGCAGCCAAGGTGGACAGGGCAATCAGCCCCAGCATTTT
>TRBV29-1|.|.|TRBJ1-2|9
CSATPGYTF
TGCAGCGCCACTCCGGGCTACACCTTC
>TRBV5-1|.|.|TRBJ2-1|12
CASSFFGGEQFF
TGCGCCAGCAGCTTCTTTGGGGGGGAGCAGTTCTTC
>TRBV4-3|TRBD1|.|TRBJ2-1|15
CASSARQGPPNEQFF
TGCGCCAGCAGCGCTCGACAGGGTCCTCCGAATGAGCAGTTCTTC
>TRBV19|TRBD2|.|TRBJ2-2|16
CASSIVGGRGTGELFF
TGTGCCAGTAGTATAGTCGGCGGGAGGGGCACCGGGGAGCTGTTTTTT
>TRBV4-2|TRBD1|.|TRBJ1-2|16
CASSQDPGTGGAGYTF
TGTGCCAGCAGCCAAGATCCTGGGACAGGGGGCGCTGGCTACACCTTC
>TRBV29-1|TRBD2|.|TRBJ2-3|15
CSAPGGWTSTDTQYF
TGCAGCGCCCCGGGGGGTTGGACTAGCACGGATACGCAGTATTTT
>TRBV19|.|.|TRBJ1-2|16
CASSIPGRADMGGYTF
TGTGCCAGTAGTATCCCCGGCAGGGCTGACATGGGAGGCTACACCTTC
>TRBV7-2|TRBD2|.|TRBJ2-7|13
CASSQAASGGLYF
TGTGCCAGCAGCCAAGCAGCTAGCGGAGGACTGTACTTC
>TRBV7-9|.|.|TRBJ2-4|14
CASSSLTFANIQYF
TGTGCCAGCAGCTCGCTAACGTTCGCGAACATTCAGTACTTC
>TRBV28|.|.|TRBJ1-4|17
CASRGLFGTRDNEKLFF
TGTGCCAGCAGGGGGCTCTTCGGGACAAGAGATAATGAAAAACTGTTTTTT
>TRBV7-9|TRBD1|.|TRBJ1-2|16
CASSLATGTGGSGYTF
TGTGCCAGCAGCTTAGCCACCGGGACAGGGGGAAGTGGCTACACCTTC
>TRBV4-2|.|.|TRBJ1-4|13
CASSQGDTPILFF
TGTGCCAGCAGCCAAGGTGACACCCCCATATTGTTTTTT
>TRBV28|.|once|TRBJ1-1|15
CASAPRGARNTEAFF
TGTGCCAGTGCTCCGCGGGGGGCCCGGAACACTGAAGCTTTCTTT
>TRBV30|TRBD1|.|TRBJ1-5|13
CAWRGTANQPQHF
TGTGCCTGGAGGGGGACAGCCAATCAGCCCCAGCATTTT
>TRBV5-1|TRBD1|few|TRBJ1-5|15
CASSLGDREDRPQHF
TGCGCCAGCAGCTTGGGCGACAGGGAAGATCGGCCCCAGCATTTT
>TRBV6-5|TRBD1|once|TRBJ1-3|15
CASSTWTGGGNTIYF
TGTGCCAGCAGTACGTGGACAGGGGGAGGAAACACCATATATTTT
>TRBV7-2|TRBD2|.|TRBJ2-1|15
CASSLGTSAYNEQFF
TGTGCCAGCAGCTTAGGGACTAGCGCGTACAATGAGCAGTTCTTC
>TRBV6-5|.|.|TRBJ2-2|15
CASSLRRLASGELFF
TGTGCCAGCAGTTTAAGACGGCTAGCGTCCGGGGAGCTGTTTTTT
>TRBV2|.|.|TRBJ1-3|13
CASSGTHGNTIYF
TGTGCCAGCAGTGGGACACACGGAAACACCATATATTTT
>TRBV6-5|TRBD2|.|TRBJ2-1|15
CASSFSSGQNNEQFF
TGTGCCAGCAGTTTTTCTAGCGGTCAGAACAATGAGCAGTTCTTC
>TRBV11-3|.|.|TRBJ2-5|13
CASSFASKETQYF
TGTGCCAGCAGCTTCGCGAGTAAAGAGACCCAGTACTTC
>TRBV30|.|few|TRBJ1-4|18
CAWKPWTSGRAANEKLFF
TGTGCCTGGAAACCATGGACTAGCGGGAGGGCAGCTAATGAAAAACTGTTTTTT
>TRBV6-2/TRBV6-3|TRBD2|.|TRBJ2-5|14
CASSRRVAGETQYF
TGTGCCAGCAGTCGGAGGGTAGCGGGGGAGACCCAGTACTTC
>TRBV6-5|.|.|TRBJ2-1|16
CASSYSGRGSPNEQFF
TGTGCCAGCAGTTACTCTGGCAGGGGAAGCCCCAATGAGCAGTTCTTC
>TRBV27|TRBD2|.|TRBJ2-7|14
CASASGIAPYEQYF
TGTGCCAGCGCTAGCGGAATAGCGCCCTACGAGCAGTACTTC
>TRBV20-1|.|.|TRBJ2-5|13
CSASLTDQETQYF
TGCAGTGCTAGTTTGACAGACCAAGAGACCCAGTACTTC
>TRBV19|TRBD1|.|TRBJ1-2|15
CASSTDGTQGDGYTF
TGTGCCAGTAGTACCGACGGGACACAGGGGGACGGCTACACCTTC
>TRBV10-3|.|.|TRBJ2-1|11
CAILAYNEQFF
TGTGCCATCCTAGCTTACAATGAGCAGTTCTTC
>TRBV20-1|TRBD1|.|TRBJ1-2|13
CSASVTGVDGYTF
TGCAGTGCTAGTGTAACAGGGGTGGATGGCTACACCTTC
>TRBV19|.|.|TRBJ1-3|17
CASKLSGLSPVGNTIYF
TGTGCCAGTAAATTGAGCGGACTTTCCCCAGTTGGAAACACCATATATTTT
>TRBV28|TRBD1|.|TRBJ1-5|16
CASTIQGARPNQPQHF
TGTGCCAGCACCATACAGGGGGCGAGACCTAATCAGCCCCAGCATTTT
>TRBV28|.|.|TRBJ2-3|14
CASSSPRWTDTQYF
TGTGCCAGCAGCTCCCCGCGCTGGACAGATACGCAGTATTTT
>TRBV7-9|.|.|TRBJ2-1|16
CASSPRYNRDYNEQFF
TGTGCCAGCAGCCCCCGATATAACAGGGACTACAATGAGCAGTTCTTC
>TRBV2|.|.|TRBJ2-1|14
CASSEGGLVSPQFF
TGTGCCAGCAGTGAAGGGGGGCTAGTTAGCCCTCAGTTCTTC
>TRBV2|TRBD2|.|TRBJ2-5|15
CASSEWGRASETQYF
TGTGCCAGCAGTGAATGGGGGAGGGCCTCAGAGACCCAGTACTTC
>TRBV11-2|.|.|TRBJ2-1|13
CASSNDRYNEQFF
TGTGCCAGCAGCAACGACAGATACAATGAGCAGTTCTTC
>TRBV12-2|.|.|TRBJ2-7|21
CASRPRGSFLLLNGSSYEQYF
TGTGCAAGTCGCCCAAGAGGATCGTTTCTCTTGTTAAACGGGAGCTCCTACGAGCAGTACTTC
>TRBV27|TRBD1|.|TRBJ1-1|15
CASSPGTGLNTEAFF
TGTGCCAGCAGTCCCGGGACAGGATTGAACACTGAAGCTTTCTTT
>TRBV6-5|.|.|TRBJ1-3|14
CASSYSSSGNTIYF
TGTGCCAGCAGTTACTCGAGCTCTGGAAACACCATATATTTT
>TRBV5-4|.|.|TRBJ2-1|16
CASSSEGVGSYNEQFF
TGTGCCAGCAGCAGTGAGGGGGTTGGGTCCTACAATGAGCAGTTCTTC
>TRBV7-6|.|.|TRBJ2-1|15
CASSLRGRTVHEQFF
TGTGCCAGCAGCCTCCGCGGGCGGACCGTTCATGAGCAGTTCTTC
>TRBV7-3|.|.|TRBJ2-1|12
CASSGRNREQFF
TGTGCCAGCAGCGGGAGGAATCGTGAGCAGTTCTTC
>TRBV28|.|.|TRBJ1-4|16
CASSLSAKGTNEKLFF
TGTGCCAGCAGTTTATCGGCAAAGGGGACAAATGAAAAACTGTTTTTT